These 30 T cell receptor beta chains share one sample of origin, sequenced in a study of cytomegalovirus exposure and HLA in healthy donors. The primer mix had 60 Vbeta and 13 Jbeta primers. The protocol was immunoSEQ multiplex PCR, while the TCRdb copy is restricted to in-frame clones and leaves out a portion. The table has fewer than 75,000 clones, roughly 71% seen once. Material: PBMCs. The receptor set was obtained from a man in his 70s in good health and CMV-seronegative.

This clone was recorded once. This chain connects TRBV5-1 to TRBJ2-7, with 8 bases aligning to TRBD1. The CDR3 covers 14 residues. V dropped 0 bases and J dropped 3; count of bases not matched to a gene: 2. From germline, CDR1 is SGHRS and CDR2 YFSETQ. The CDR3 loop is CASSLGTGLYEQYF. In nucleotides, the CDR3 is TGCGCCAGCAGCTTGGGGACAGGGCTCTACGAGCAGTACTTC.

The chain employs TRBV9 and TRBJ1-1; 9 bases map to TRBD1. The CDR3 is made up of 16 amino acids. Germline V gene data show CDR1 as SGDLS and CDR2 as YYNGEE. V lost 0 bases and J lost 0; bases outside the gene matches: 3. The chain's CDR3 is CASSVGTGEVNTEAFF. The CDR3 DNA reads TGTGCCAGCAGCGTAGGGACAGGGGAAGTGAACACTGAAGCTTTCTTT.

This clone appeared once. The gene calls are TRBV18 and TRBJ2-7, with 7 bases lining up with TRBD2. This CDR3 is built from 15 residues. CDR1 is KGHSH, CDR2 LQKENI, per germline. Trimming removed 3 bases from V and 6 bases from J; junction bases left unmatched: 11. Written as DNA, the CDR3 is TGTGCCAGCTCACCCGGGGCGGGAGTGATGAGCGAGCAGTACTTC. As protein: CASSPGAGVMSEQYF. The full variable domain, with the rest looked up from reference TRBV18 and TRBJ2-7, is NAGVMQNPRHLVRRRGQEARLRCSPMKGHSHVYWYRQLPEEGLKFMVYLQKENIIDESGMPKERFSAEFPKEGPSILRIQQVVRGDSAAYFCASSPGAGVMSEQYFGPGTRLTVT.

There are a few counts of this clone. This sequence joins TRBV6-6 and TRBJ1-2, with TRBD1 matching over 7 bases. The junction had 9 bases not matched to a gene; V was cut back by 2 bases and J by 12 bases. Germline CDR1 and CDR2: MNHNY and SVGAGI (reference sequence). This CDR3 is built from 13 residues. The CDR3 nucleotides read TGTGCCAGCAGTTACGGGACAGCCAATGATCACACCTTC. Amino acid sequence: CASSYGTANDHTF.

This chain uses TRBV7-2 with TRBJ2-5, with a weak D call TRBD2 (6 bases). The CDR3 is made up of 13 amino acids. The V gene lost 5 bases and the J gene lost 7 bases, with 14 bases spanning the gap. Germline CDR1 is SGHTA and CDR2 is FQGNSA. CDR3 loop: CASSPQVGGTQYF. The CDR3 nucleotides read TGTGCCAGCAGCCCACAGGTGGGAGGGACCCAGTACTTC.

V usage is TRBV5-1 and J usage is TRBJ2-5; 10 bases are shared with TRBD2. Germline V gene lookup returns CDR1 SGHRS and CDR2 YFSETQ. V lost 7 bases to trimming and J lost 1 base; unmatched junction nucleotides: 7. The CDR3 has 15 amino acids. The CDR3 DNA reads as TGCGCCAGCGGGCCTAGCGGGGGTTTCCAAGAGACCCAGTACTTC. Its protein is CASGPSGGFQETQYF.

This clone was observed at least ten times. The J gene is TRBJ1-5, the V gene TRBV6-1; D gene unclear. The V gene lost 8 bases and the J gene lost 0 bases, with 14 bases spanning the gap. The CDR3 runs to 15 residues. Germline V gene data show CDR1 as MNHNS and CDR2 as SASEGT. The CDR3 protein is CASDVGFYSNQPQHF. CDR3 in DNA: TGTGCCAGCGATGTCGGGTTTTATAGCAATCAGCCCCAGCATTTT.

The chain is built from TRBV19 and TRBJ1-5, with TRBD1 as a possible D gene (5 bases). CDR1 and CDR2 from the germline V gene are LNHDA and SQIVND (reference sequence). The V end lost 5 bases, the J end lost 6 bases, and 17 bases lay between the germline ends. The CDR3 sequence is 15 residues long. The DNA for the CDR3 is TGTGCCAGTAGTTCTCGCGCGGGGGGTAGTCAGCCCCAGCATTTT. Protein product: CASSSRAGGSQPQHF.

The chain uses TRBV18 and TRBJ1-4; possibly TRBD1 for D (6 bases). V was pared by 1 base and J by 0 bases, with 12 bases between. The CDR3 runs 17 residues. Germline V gene lookup returns CDR1 KGHSH and CDR2 LQKENI. CDR3 bases: TGTGCCAGCTCACCACGGGACATCGGTGCAACTAATGAAAAACTGTTTTTT. Its translation is CASSPRDIGATNEKLFF. Full variable domain (remainder filled in from reference TRBV18 and TRBJ1-4): NAGVMQNPRHLVRRRGQEARLRCSPMKGHSHVYWYRQLPEEGLKFMVYLQKENIIDESGMPKERFSAEFPKEGPSILRIQQVVRGDSAAYFCASSPRDIGATNEKLFFGSGTQLSVL.

CDR3 region: CASSSHLWRGQGRENTEAFF. The CDR3 nucleotides are TGTGCCAGCAGCTCGCACCTTTGGCGGGGACAGGGCCGGGAGAACACTGAAGCTTTCTTT. The chain combines TRBV7-8 with TRBJ1-1, with 9 bases lining up with TRBD1. The CDR3 spans 20 residues. Germline V gives CDR1 SGHVS, CDR2 FQNEAQ. With 4 bases clipped from V and 1 base from J, the junction kept 19 bases outside the gene matches. Complete variable domain (other parts from reference TRBV7-8 and TRBJ1-1): GAGVSQSPRYKVAKRGQDVALRCDPISGHVSLFWYQQALGQGPEFLTYFQNEAQLDKSGLPSDRFFAERPEGSVSTLKIQRTQQEDSAVYLCASSSHLWRGQGRENTEAFFGQGTRLTVV.

A few counts support this clone. The V call is TRBV30, the J call TRBJ2-7; weak D call: TRBD2 (6 bases). Per germline, CDR1 GTSNPN and CDR2 SVGIG (reference sequence). V lost 8 bases and J 1 base, leaving 15 bases between the germline ends. The CDR3 consists of 13 residues. CDR3 amino acids: CAHRRRGSYEQYF. CDR3 coding DNA: TGTGCCCACCGAAGGAGGGGTTCCTACGAGCAGTACTTC.

V and J are TRBV7-2 and TRBJ2-1, with TRBD2 identical over 10 bases. Trimming at V came to 0 bases and at J to 4 bases, leaving 9 bases not matched to a gene. This CDR3 spans 18 amino acids. Germline V lookup: CDR1 SGHTA, CDR2 FQGNSA. CDR3 coding DNA: TGTGCCAGCAGCTTAGCCATTCAGGAGCGGGGGGGTTACAATGAGCAGTTCTTC. Amino acid sequence: CASSLAIQERGGYNEQFF.

The genes are TRBV5-6 and TRBJ1-2; TRBD1 might be the D (5 bases). The CDR3 covers 15 residues. Looked up from germline, CDR1 is SGHDT and CDR2 is YYEEEE. V lost 2 bases and J lost 7, with 18 bases in between. In DNA form, the CDR3 reads TGTGCCAGCAGCTTTATGGAGGGGTTTAATAGTGGCTACACCTTC. Protein sequence: CASSFMEGFNSGYTF.

The sample holds one count of this clone. The V and J genes are TRBV7-3 and TRBJ2-7, with TRBD2 as a possible D gene (6 bases). In germline, CDR1 is SGHTA, CDR2 FQGTGA. This CDR3 spans 15 amino acids. Trimming pared 0 bases from V and 6 bases from J, leaving 15 bases between. The CDR3 DNA reads as TGTGCCAGCAGCTTAACCGGGGGACTCTCTATCGAGCAGTACTTC. It is translated as CASSLTGGLSIEQYF.

The chain couples TRBV19 to TRBJ1-5; D not resolved. The CDR3 is 13 amino acids. V was pared by 3 bases and J by 3 bases, with 6 bases between. The V gene's germline CDR1 is LNHDA and CDR2 SQIVND (reference sequence). CDR3 DNA sequence: TGTGCCAGTAGTATGGCCCCCAATCAGCCCCAGCATTTT. It specifies CASSMAPNQPQHF.

In this sample, this clone turned up a few times. The chain is built from TRBV2 and TRBJ2-2; a weak D match, TRBD1 (6 bases). CDR1 and CDR2 (germline): SNHLY, FYNNEI. The CDR3 runs to 15 residues. Trimming pared 2 bases from V and 1 base from J, leaving 8 bases between. Here the CDR3 DNA reads TGTGCCAGCAGTGAACACAGGGTGAACACCGGGGAGCTGTTTTTT. As protein: CASSEHRVNTGELFF. The full variable domain, rest sourced from reference TRBV2 and TRBJ2-2, is EPEVTQTPSHQVTQMGQEVILRCVPISNHLYFYWYRQILGQKVEFLVSFYNNEISEKSEIFDDQFSVERPDGSNFTLKIRSTKLEDSAMYFCASSEHRVNTGELFFGEGSRLTVL.

The chain combines TRBV28 with TRBJ1-2; D uncertain. Germline V gene data show CDR1 as MDHEN and CDR2 as SYDVKM. V was pared by 6 bases and J by 2 bases, with 7 bases between. The length of the CDR3 is 12 residues. The CDR3 DNA follows: TGTGCCAGCAGGAGGTTGAACTATGGCTACACCTTC. Its translation is CASRRLNYGYTF.

The rearrangement links TRBV19 to TRBJ2-3; D not resolved. Trimming removed 6 bases from V and 0 bases from J, with 4 bases in between. The CDR3 loop spans 12 amino acids. Germline values: CDR1 LNHDA, CDR2 SQIVND (reference sequence). The CDR3 nucleotides read TGTGCCAGTAGCCGTAGCACAGATACGCAGTATTTT. Protein product: CASSRSTDTQYF.

The V gene is TRBV5-1, the J gene TRBJ2-1, with TRBD2 matching 8 bases. Trimming at V came to 6 bases and at J to 7 bases, leaving 12 bases not matched to a gene. CDR3 length: 15 amino acids. Germline V CDR1 and CDR2: SGHRS, YFSETQ. CDR3 bases: TGCGCCAGCAAAGTGACTAGTAGCGGGATAAATGAGCAGTTCTTC. Its translation: CASKVTSSGINEQFF.

The J gene is TRBJ2-1, the V gene TRBV30; 8 bases fit TRBD2. Germline trimming cut 1 base from V and 4 bases from J; bases unmatched to any gene: 6. The CDR3 length is 15 residues. Germline V CDR1 and CDR2: GTSNPN, SVGIG (reference sequence). The CDR3 is CAWSAGSGVYNEQFF. CDR3 coding DNA: TGTGCCTGGAGTGCAGGTAGCGGGGTGTACAATGAGCAGTTCTTC. Full variable domain (missing parts from reference TRBV30 and TRBJ2-1): SQTIHQWPATLVQPVGSPLSLECTVEGTSNPNLYWYRQAAGRGLQLLFYSVGIGQISSEVPQNLSASRPQDRQFILSSKKLLLSDSGFYLCAWSAGSGVYNEQFFGPGTRLTVL.

The chain uses TRBV19 and TRBJ1-1; D is unresolved. The V end was cut by 4 bases, the J end by 0 bases, with 9 bases between. This CDR3 has 14 residues. Looked up from germline, CDR1 is LNHDA and CDR2 is SQIVND (reference sequence). The DNA of the CDR3 is TGTGCCAGTAGTAATCCGGGAATGAACACTGAAGCTTTCTTT. It is translated as CASSNPGMNTEAFF.

The chain carries TRBV10-2 and TRBJ2-7; no clear D. The germline CDR1 and CDR2 sequences are WSHSY and SAAADI. With 4 bases removed from V and 7 bases from J, the gap between germline ends came to 11 bases. The CDR3 totals 12 residues. The DNA for the CDR3 is TGCGCCAGCAGTGCAGGTCCTTCGGAGCAGTACTTC. It specifies CASSAGPSEQYF.

The V and J genes are TRBV10-3 and TRBJ1-2; 10 bases map to TRBD1. Germline V gene lookup returns CDR1 ENHRY and CDR2 SYGVKD. Trimming at V came to 6 bases and at J to 8 bases, leaving 6 bases not matched to a gene. The CDR3 has 13 amino acids. DNA of the CDR3: TGTGCCATCAGCGGGACAGGGGAGGAAGGCTACACCTTC. Translation: CAISGTGEEGYTF.

This clone showed up just once. V usage is TRBV6-6 and J usage is TRBJ2-7, with TRBD1 matching over 11 bases. The ends lost 6 bases at V and 6 bases at J; junction bases unmatched: 10. This CDR3 is built from 15 residues. The germline CDR1 and CDR2 sequences are MNHNY and SVGAGI (reference sequence). This CDR3 reads CASSSPGTGGREQYF. The CDR3 nucleotides read TGTGCCAGCAGCTCCCCCGGGACAGGGGGGCGCGAGCAGTACTTC.

V usage is TRBV4-3 and J usage is TRBJ1-4; 9 bases are shared with TRBD1. V trimming: 1 base; J trimming: 5 bases; junction bases outside the gene matches: 2. Germline V CDR1 and CDR2: LGHNA, YSLEER. The CDR3 runs 15 residues. CDR3 amino acids: CASSQGDRVNEKLFF. The CDR3 coding sequence is TGCGCCAGCAGCCAAGGGGACAGGGTGAATGAAAAACTGTTTTTT.

The V gene is TRBV27, the J gene TRBJ2-5; 10 bases line up with TRBD2. The J call could be wrong; TRBJ2-7 is a better fit for the DNA end. CDR3 length equals 13 residues. Germline values: CDR1 MNHEY, CDR2 SMNVEV (reference sequence). CDR3 region: CASRTSGIYEQYF. The DNA of the CDR3 is TGTGCCAGCCGGACTAGCGGTATCTACGAGCAGTACTTC.

The chain recombines TRBV28 with TRBJ1-2; 8 bases are a match to TRBD1. This CDR3 contains 14 residues. Germline loops: CDR1 MDHEN, CDR2 SYDVKM. The V gene end was trimmed by 4 bases and the J gene end by 1 base; junction bases not matched to a gene: 2. The CDR3, as DNA: TGTGCCAGCAGTTACAGGGGGAGTAACTATGGCTACACCTTC. Amino acids: CASSYRGSNYGYTF.

V gene TRBV7-9 combines with J gene TRBJ2-1; weak D call: TRBD2 (6 bases). The ends were cut back, 7 bases at V and 5 bases at J, with 15 bases in the middle. This CDR3 is built from 14 residues. Germline V gene sequence: CDR1 SEHNR, CDR2 FQNEAQ (reference sequence). The CDR3 reads CASTHRGIDNEQFF. CDR3 in DNA: TGTGCCAGCACCCACCGGGGGATTGACAATGAGCAGTTCTTC. Supplemented by reference TRBV7-9 and TRBJ2-1, the full variable domain reads DTGVSQNPRHKITKRGQNVTFRCDPISEHNRLYWYRQTLGQGPEFLTYFQNEAQLEKSRLLSDRFSAERPKGSFSTLEIQRTEQGDSAMYLCASTHRGIDNEQFFGPGTRLTVL.

The chain uses TRBV4-1 and TRBJ2-3; TRBD2 aligns across 9 bases. This CDR3 region has 18 residues. The V segment lost 4 bases and the J segment 1 base; nucleotides outside the gene matches: 12. Germline CDR1 MGHRA, CDR2 YSYEKL. CDR3: CASSRRPGSSGGTDTQYF. In nucleotides, the CDR3 is TGCGCCAGCAGCCGCCGGCCGGGGTCTAGCGGGGGCACAGATACGCAGTATTTT.

This clone showed up just once. J is TRBJ1-4 and V is TRBV7-2; D unclear. V lost 4 bases, J lost 7 bases, and 10 bases lay in between. Germline assignment: CDR1 SGHTA and CDR2 FQGNSA. This CDR3 comprises 13 residues. This CDR3 is CASSSSPGEKLFF. CDR3 DNA sequence: TGTGCCAGCAGCTCCAGTCCGGGTGAAAAACTGTTTTTT. The full variable domain, in which reference TRBV7-2 and TRBJ1-4 provide the parts outside the CDR3, is GAGVSQSPSNKVTEKGKDVELRCDPISGHTALYWYRQSLGQGLEFLIYFQGNSAPDKSGLPSDRFSAERTGGSVSTLTIQRTQQEDSAVYLCASSSSPGEKLFFGSGTQLSVL.